The 8 T cell receptor beta chains in this list originate from one sample, sequenced in a study of blood T cell repertoires in COVID-19. The repertoire was sequenced with immunoSEQ multiplex PCR; TCRdb's copy has only in-frame clones and lacks some. The data hold some 130,000 clones, with about 89% observed a single time. The sample comprised peripheral blood. These receptors came from a woman aged 70-85 years with COVID-19, enrolled during active disease.

This clone occurred a few times. The gene calls are TRBV28 and TRBJ2-7, with D possibly matching TRBD2 (6 bases). The CDR3 is 16 residues long. Germline CDR1 and CDR2: MDHEN and SYDVKM. V gave up 2 bases and J gave up 0 bases, with 14 bases separating them. The CDR3 protein is CASSLGRGPSSYEQYF. CDR3 DNA: TGTGCCAGCAGTTTAGGGCGGGGCCCGAGCTCCTACGAGCAGTACTTC.

The chain has TRBV10-3 and TRBJ1-1; TRBD1 matches at 8 bases. CDR1 and CDR2 (germline): ENHRY, SYGVKD. CDR3 length equals 14 residues. J lost 1 base, V lost 6 bases, and 4 bases had no gene match. The CDR3 region is CAIRNRGKNTEAFF. The CDR3 DNA reads as TGTGCCATCAGAAACAGGGGGAAGAACACTGAAGCTTTCTTT.

V and J are TRBV28 and TRBJ2-1; 8 bases align to TRBD1. After removal of 5 bases from V and 12 bases from J, the junction contained 6 bases not matched to a gene. This CDR3 spans 12 amino acids. Germline values: CDR1 MDHEN, CDR2 SYDVKM. This CDR3 reads CASSRRDRLQFF. The DNA for the CDR3 is TGTGCCAGCAGTAGGCGGGACAGGCTGCAGTTCTTC.

The rearrangement joins TRBV7-9 to TRBJ1-5; no clear D gene. Germline CDR1 reads SEHNR; CDR2 reads FQNEAQ (reference sequence). The V end lost 5 bases, the J end lost 0 bases, and 8 bases lay between the germline ends. The CDR3 runs 14 residues. CDR3 bases: TGTGCCAGCAGCGCAGACACTAGCAATCAGCCCCAGCATTTT. This encodes CASSADTSNQPQHF. Looking up the rest from reference TRBV7-9 and TRBJ1-5 gives the full variable domain: DTGVSQNPRHKITKRGQNVTFRCDPISEHNRLYWYRQTLGQGPEFLTYFQNEAQLEKSRLLSDRFSAERPKGSFSTLEIQRTEQGDSAMYLCASSADTSNQPQHFGDGTRLSIL.

J is TRBJ1-3 and V is TRBV3-1 (or the pseudogene TRBV3-2); 7 nucleotides align to TRBD1. J was trimmed by 14 bases and V by 3 bases; bases with no gene match: 7. The CDR3 is 12 residues long. Germline CDR1 and CDR2: LGHDT and YNNKEL (reference sequence). The CDR3 protein is CASSHTGAPLYF. Here the CDR3 DNA reads TGTGCCAGCAGCCACACAGGGGCCCCCTTATATTTT.

V and J are TRBV7-8 and TRBJ1-3; 8 bases fit TRBD1. This CDR3 has 15 residues. The germline V gene has CDR1 SGHVS and CDR2 FQNEAQ. J was trimmed by 2 bases and V by 3 bases; bases with no gene match: 3. Here the CDR3 DNA reads TGTGCCAGCAGCTTGGCGGACAGGGCTGGAAACACCATATATTTT. Translation: CASSLADRAGNTIYF. Supplemented by reference TRBV7-8 and TRBJ1-3, the full variable domain reads GAGVSQSPRYKVAKRGQDVALRCDPISGHVSLFWYQQALGQGPEFLTYFQNEAQLDKSGLPSDRFFAERPEGSVSTLKIQRTQQEDSAVYLCASSLADRAGNTIYFGEGSWLTVV.

The V and J genes are TRBV2 and TRBJ2-5; D is perhaps TRBD2 (5 bases). Trimming removed 5 bases at V and 5 bases at J, with 12 bases between. The CDR3 contains 13 residues. Germline V gene lookup returns CDR1 SNHLY and CDR2 FYNNEI. The CDR3 protein is CASSTQRTETQYF. CDR3 bases: TGTGCCAGCAGTACCCAGCGGACGGAGACCCAGTACTTC.

The chain has TRBV9 and TRBJ2-1; tentatively, D is TRBD1 (6 bases). Germline assignment: CDR1 SGDLS and CDR2 YYNGEE. There are 16 residues in the CDR3. V shed 0 bases and J shed 6 bases, with 16 bases lying between them. CDR3 sequence: CASSVVDQGPRNEQFF. CDR3 coding DNA: TGTGCCAGCAGCGTAGTCGACCAGGGGCCACGCAATGAGCAGTTCTTC. Variable domain in full (rest from reference TRBV9 and TRBJ2-1): DSGVTQTPKHLITATGQRVTLRCSPRSGDLSVYWYQQSLDQGLQFLIQYYNGEERAKGNILERFSAQQFPDLHSELNLSSLELGDSALYFCASSVVDQGPRNEQFFGPGTRLTVL.